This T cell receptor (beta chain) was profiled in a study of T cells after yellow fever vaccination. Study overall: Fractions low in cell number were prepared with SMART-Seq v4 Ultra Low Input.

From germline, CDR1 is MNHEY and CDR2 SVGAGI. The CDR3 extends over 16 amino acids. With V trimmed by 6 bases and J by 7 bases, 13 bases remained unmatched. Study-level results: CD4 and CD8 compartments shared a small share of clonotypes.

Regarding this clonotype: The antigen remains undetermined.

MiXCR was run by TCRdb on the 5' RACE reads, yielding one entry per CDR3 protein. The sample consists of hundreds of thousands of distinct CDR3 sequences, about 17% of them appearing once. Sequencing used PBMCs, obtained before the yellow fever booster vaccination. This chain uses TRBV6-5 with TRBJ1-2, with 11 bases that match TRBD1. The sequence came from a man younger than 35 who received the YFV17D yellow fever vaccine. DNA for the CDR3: TGTGCCAGCAGGGTCACCGGGACAGGGGGTTTTGGTGGCTACACCTTC. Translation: CASRVTGTGGFGGYTF.